Below, 32 T cell receptor beta chains from the same sample are listed, as sequenced in a study of blood T cell repertoires in COVID-19 (dated by TCRdb to the early 2020s). The receptor library was made with the immunoSEQ multiplex PCR assay. In its TCRdb copy, this immuneACCESS table keeps in-frame sequences only and misses some clones. Where compared with another copy, unresolved V genes explain less than half of these, and the others have no known cause. The sample has some 70,000 clones on record, roughly 85% of them singletons. The ten biggest clones cover over 7.5% of the sample. What was sequenced was peripheral blood. The receptors come from a man aged 25 to 40 with acute or convalescent COVID-19.

CDR3 nucleotides: TGCGCCAGCAGCTGGGAGACAGGGGGTTACGAGCAGTACTTC. Protein: CASSWETGGYEQYF. V usage is TRBV5-1 and J usage is TRBJ2-7; 9 bases are shared with TRBD1. CDR1 and CDR2 from the germline V gene are SGHRS and YFSETQ. The CDR3 contains 14 residues. V shed 3 bases and J 4 bases; nucleotides not matched to a gene: 5.

This chain connects TRBV7-9 to TRBJ2-7; 7 nucleotides line up with TRBD1. The V and J ends lost 2 bases and 3 bases, in that order; junction bases with no gene match: 10. In germline, CDR1 is SEHNR, CDR2 FQNEAQ (reference sequence). This CDR3 is 16 amino acids long. CDR3 DNA: TGTGCCAGCAGCTTATCGACAGGGATTGGCAACTACGAGCAGTACTTC. Encoded protein: CASSLSTGIGNYEQYF.

V and J are TRBV29-1 and TRBJ2-7, with 11 bases identical to TRBD2. V lost 4 bases to trimming and J lost 4 bases; unmatched junction nucleotides: 3. The CDR3 totals 13 residues. Germline CDR1 SQVTM, CDR2 ANQGSEA. The CDR3: CSVGGTSGYEQYF. Written as DNA, the CDR3 is TGCAGCGTTGGAGGGACTAGCGGTTACGAGCAGTACTTC.

The chain links TRBV9 to TRBJ2-3; 7 positions agree with TRBD2. Germline V lookup: CDR1 SGDLS, CDR2 YYNGEE. Losses at the gene ends were 2 bases for V and 2 bases for J; bases not matched to a gene: 5. The CDR3 contains 15 residues. The CDR3 protein is CASSVSGFLTDTQYF. The CDR3 nucleotides are TGTGCCAGCAGCGTTAGCGGGTTTCTCACAGATACGCAGTATTTT.

This chain connects TRBV10-3 to TRBJ2-1, with D uncertain. The V gene's germline CDR1 is ENHRY and CDR2 SYGVKD. V lost 3 bases and J 8 bases, leaving 5 bases between the germline ends. The CDR3 length is 11 residues. CDR3 bases: TGTGCCATCAGTGATCTTGATGAGCAGTTCTTC. It codes for CAISDLDEQFF.

The chain employs TRBV12-3 or TRBV12-4 and TRBJ2-4; the D gene is possibly TRBD2 (6 bases). This CDR3 has 13 amino acids. Trimming stripped 5 bases from V and 5 bases from J, with 10 bases between. CDR3 DNA sequence: TGTGCCAGCAGTCGGGGGTTTGAAAACATTCAGTACTTC. It translates to CASSRGFENIQYF.

The rearrangement links TRBV14 to TRBJ1-6; 9 nucleotides agree with TRBD1. There are 16 residues in the CDR3. Germline V lookup: CDR1 SGHDN, CDR2 FVKESK. V shed 3 bases and J 5 bases; nucleotides not matched to a gene: 5. In nucleotides, the CDR3 is TGTGCCAGCAGCCAGTACAGGGGGCAGAATAATTCACCCCTCCACTTT. This codes for CASSQYRGQNNSPLHF.

The chain links TRBV4-3 to TRBJ2-1, with 10 positions matching TRBD2. The CDR3 extends over 17 amino acids. Germline assignment: CDR1 LGHNA and CDR2 YSLEER. J gave up 5 bases and V 3 bases, and 10 bases lay outside the gene matches. In DNA form, the CDR3 reads TGCGCCAGCAGCCACAGACTAGCGGGCAATTCTAACAATGAGCAGTTCTTC. Its translation is CASSHRLAGNSNNEQFF.

The V call is TRBV27, the J call TRBJ1-4; 7 nucleotides agree with TRBD1. Looked up from germline, CDR1 is MNHEY and CDR2 is SMNVEV (reference sequence). J was trimmed by 3 bases and V by 5 bases; bases with no gene match: 6. The CDR3 covers 15 residues. CDR3 loop: CASSPGQSPNEKLFF. The DNA for the CDR3 is TGTGCCAGCAGTCCGGGACAGTCTCCTAATGAAAAACTGTTTTTT. The full variable domain, rest sourced from reference TRBV27 and TRBJ1-4, is EAQVTQNPRYLITVTGKKLTVTCSQNMNHEYMSWYRQDPGLGLRQIYYSMNVEVTDKGDVPEGYKVSRKEKRNFPLILESPSPNQTSLYFCASSPGQSPNEKLFFGSGTQLSVL.

The chain combines TRBV7-9 with TRBJ1-5; maybe TRBD1 (6 bases). Germline lookup yields CDR1 SEHNR and CDR2 FQNEAQ (reference sequence). Trimming pared 2 bases from V and 6 bases from J, leaving 20 bases between. This CDR3 region has 17 residues. The CDR3 bases are TGTGCCAGCAGCTTATATTATCTAGACAGGTGGGGTCAGCCCCAGCATTTT. Protein product: CASSLYYLDRWGQPQHF.

CDR3 bases: TGTGCCAGCAGCTTGCCCAGTAGCACAGATACGCAGTATTTT. This encodes CASSLPSSTDTQYF. V and J are TRBV5-4 and TRBJ2-3; D remains unclear. CDR3 length: 14 residues. V dropped 1 base and J dropped 0 bases, with 6 bases sitting between them. Germline assignment: CDR1 SGHNT and CDR2 YYREEE (reference sequence). Full variable domain (missing parts from reference TRBV5-4 and TRBJ2-3): ETGVTQSPTHLIKTRGQQVTLRCSSQSGHNTVSWYQQALGQGPQFIFQYYREEENGRGNFPPRFSGLQFPNYSSELNVNALELDDSALYLCASSLPSSTDTQYFGPGTRLTVL.

V gene TRBV5-1 combines with J gene TRBJ2-4; TRBD2 matches at 7 bases. The CDR3 totals 16 residues. Germline-derived CDR1 and CDR2 are SGHRS and YFSETQ. Trimming at V came to 3 bases and at J to 0 bases, leaving 6 bases not matched to a gene. CDR3 DNA sequence: TGCGCCAGCAGCTCTAGCGGAGGAGGAGCCAAAAACATTCAGTACTTC. Translation: CASSSSGGGAKNIQYF.

The chain joins TRBV13 to TRBJ1-4; 8 bases agree with TRBD1. V shed 6 bases and J 5 bases; nucleotides not matched to a gene: 5. The CDR3 has 14 residues. The germline V gene encodes CDR1 PRHDT and CDR2 FYEKMQ (reference sequence). The CDR3 loop is CASRRTGINEKLFF. As DNA, the CDR3 is TGTGCCAGCAGACGGACAGGGATAAATGAAAAACTGTTTTTT.

In this sample, this clone turned up once. V usage is TRBV30 and J usage is TRBJ2-7; D is possibly TRBD1 (5 bases). This CDR3 region has 14 residues. The germline gives CDR1 GTSNPN, CDR2 SVGIG (reference sequence). Trimming left V 0 bases short and J 0 bases short, with 9 bases between. CDR3 protein: CAWSVGVASYEQYF. CDR3 bases: TGTGCCTGGAGTGTAGGGGTGGCCTCCTACGAGCAGTACTTC.

The chain couples TRBV7-2 to TRBJ2-1, with 7 bases aligning to TRBD2. The CDR3 contains 17 residues. The J segment lost 6 bases and the V segment lost 5 bases, leaving 16 bases of the junction unmatched. The V gene's germline CDR1 is SGHTA and CDR2 FQGNSA. The CDR3 DNA is TGTGCCAGCAGCCCCTCCCGGACTAGTGTGGGGACCAATGAGCAGTTCTTC. This translates into CASSPSRTSVGTNEQFF.

The gene calls are TRBV28 and TRBJ1-1, with 8 bases identical to TRBD1. The CDR3 loop spans 17 amino acids. Trimming took 1 base from V and 0 from J; bases not matched to a gene: 7. CDR1 MDHEN and CDR2 SYDVKM come from the germline V gene. The CDR3 bases are TGTGCCAGCAGTTTATACGGGCAGGGGGCGCTGAACACTGAAGCTTTCTTT. This codes for CASSLYGQGALNTEAFF. Together with reference TRBV28 and TRBJ1-1, the CDR3 gives the full variable domain: DVKVTQSSRYLVKRTGEKVFLECVQDMDHENMFWYRQDPGLGLRLIYFSYDVKMKEKGDIPEGYSVSREKKERFSLILESASTNQTSMYLCASSLYGQGALNTEAFFGQGTRLTVV.

V usage is TRBV19 and J usage is TRBJ1-3; TRBD1 agrees at 7 bases. With 5 bases clipped from V and 0 bases from J, the junction kept 4 bases outside the gene matches. The CDR3 loop spans 15 amino acids. In germline, CDR1 is LNHDA, CDR2 SQIVND (reference sequence). The chain's CDR3 is CASSPWDSSGNTIYF. CDR3 DNA: TGTGCCAGTAGTCCATGGGACAGCTCTGGAAACACCATATATTTT.

V usage is TRBV29-1 and J usage is TRBJ2-5, with 8 bases that match TRBD1. CDR3 length: 14 residues. Germline CDR1 reads SQVTM; CDR2 reads ANQGSEA. Unmatched junction bases numbered 9, after V lost 5 bases and J lost 4 bases. The CDR3 DNA sequence: TGCAGCGTTCGGTCAGGGGGCCTAGCAGAGACCCAGTACTTC. It yields the protein CSVRSGGLAETQYF.

The chain is built from TRBV11-2 and TRBJ2-4; D possibly corresponds to TRBD1 (6 bases). Germline assignment: CDR1 SGHAT and CDR2 FQNNGV. The CDR3 is 12 amino acids. Trimming pared 4 bases from V and 15 bases from J, leaving 16 bases between. The CDR3 region is CASSSDRTFRYF. The CDR3 DNA follows: TGTGCCAGCAGCTCCGACAGGACTTTTAGGTACTTC.

The chain carries TRBV5-5 and TRBJ2-7; 7 nucleotides match TRBD1. This CDR3 spans 15 amino acids. Trimming removed 4 bases from V and 0 bases from J; junction bases left unmatched: 7. The germline CDR1 and CDR2 sequences are SGHKS and YYEKEE (reference sequence). This CDR3 is CASSVTGVTSYEQYF. The CDR3 DNA reads as TGTGCCAGCAGCGTAACAGGGGTCACCTCCTACGAGCAGTACTTC.

V usage is TRBV4-2 and J usage is TRBJ2-7; 7 nucleotides line up with TRBD2. The germline CDR1 and CDR2 sequences are LGHNA and YNFKEQ. The CDR3 spans 15 residues. J was trimmed by 0 bases and V by 4 bases; bases with no gene match: 6. The chain's CDR3 is CASSRPGGSSYEQYF. In DNA, the CDR3 is TGTGCCAGCAGCCGGCCCGGCGGGAGCTCCTACGAGCAGTACTTC.

V gene TRBV5-4 combines with J gene TRBJ2-1, with 9 bases matching TRBD1. With 3 bases clipped from V and 4 bases from J, the junction kept 2 bases outside the gene matches. This CDR3 spans 14 amino acids. Looked up from germline, CDR1 is SGHNT and CDR2 is YYREEE (reference sequence). Here the CDR3 reads CASSSGQGYNEQFF. CDR3 nucleotide sequence: TGTGCCAGCAGCTCGGGACAGGGATACAATGAGCAGTTCTTC. The full variable domain, with the rest looked up from reference TRBV5-4 and TRBJ2-1, is ETGVTQSPTHLIKTRGQQVTLRCSSQSGHNTVSWYQQALGQGPQFIFQYYREEENGRGNFPPRFSGLQFPNYSSELNVNALELDDSALYLCASSSGQGYNEQFFGPGTRLTVL.

V usage is TRBV6-6 and J usage is TRBJ2-2, with 9 positions matching TRBD1. The CDR3 extends over 12 amino acids. The germline V gene encodes CDR1 MNHNY and CDR2 SVGAGI (reference sequence). J was trimmed by 9 bases and V by 7 bases; bases with no gene match: 3. The CDR3 here is CASNTGGRELFF. The CDR3 region has the DNA TGTGCCAGCAACACAGGGGGCAGGGAGCTGTTTTTT.

The chain links TRBV5-1 to TRBJ2-7, with 10 bases fitting TRBD1. The length of the CDR3 is 16 residues. V trimming: 4 bases; J trimming: 2 bases; junction bases outside the gene matches: 9. CDR1 SGHRS and CDR2 YFSETQ come from the germline V gene. CDR3 coding DNA: TGCGCCAGCAGCACCCTGACAGGGGGCATTACCTACGAGCAGTACTTC. It translates to CASSTLTGGITYEQYF.

The rearrangement uses TRBV2 and TRBJ2-6; D call uncertain. CDR1 is SNHLY and CDR2 is FYNNEI in the germline V gene. Trimming shortened V by 7 bases and J by 0 bases, and 19 bases separated the two germline ends. There are 18 residues in the CDR3. Here the CDR3 reads CASIGSDSFRSGANVLTF. The CDR3 nucleotides are TGTGCCAGCATAGGTTCCGACTCCTTTCGCTCTGGGGCCAACGTCCTGACTTTC.

CDR3 protein: CASSKGQGVLSGELFF. The CDR3 DNA reads TGTGCCAGCAGCAAAGGACAGGGGGTTCTCTCCGGGGAGCTGTTTTTT. The J gene is TRBJ2-2, the V gene TRBV9; 10 bases are shared with TRBD1. The CDR3 is 16 residues long. V lost 4 bases to trimming and J lost 6 bases; unmatched junction nucleotides: 9. Germline CDR1 SGDLS, CDR2 YYNGEE.

The chain combines TRBV21-1 with TRBJ2-5; TRBD1, as called in the table, went unchecked against the DNA. TRBV21-1 has pseudogene status. This CDR3 region has 14 residues. Here the CDR3 reads CASSPRDSQETQYF. In nucleotides, the CDR3 is TGTGCCAGCAGCCCCCGGGACAGCCAAGAGACCCAGTACTTC.

This chain connects TRBV25-1 to TRBJ1-4; D is undetermined. CDR3 length equals 12 residues. Looked up from germline, CDR1 is MGHDK and CDR2 is SYGVNS. With 7 bases removed from V and 8 bases from J, the gap between germline ends came to 11 bases. CDR3 bases: TGTGCCAGCACCCTAGATGGGGAAAAACTGTTTTTT. It codes for CASTLDGEKLFF.

The rearrangement joins TRBV19 to TRBJ2-2; no definite D call. V was clipped by 7 bases and J by 1 base, with 13 bases between them. The CDR3 totals 15 residues. CDR1 is LNHDA, CDR2 SQIVND, per germline (reference sequence). For the CDR3, the DNA is TGTGCCAGTAACTTAGCTCTGCGGAACACCGGGGAGCTGTTTTTT. Its protein is CASNLALRNTGELFF.

V is TRBV5-1 and J is TRBJ2-7; 10 bases agree with TRBD2. Trimming took 4 bases from V and 5 from J; bases not matched to a gene: 15. Per germline, CDR1 SGHRS and CDR2 YFSETQ. The CDR3 covers 17 residues. The CDR3: CASSGGTSASPYHEQYF. The DNA for the CDR3 is TGCGCCAGCAGCGGAGGGACTAGCGCGAGCCCCTACCACGAGCAGTACTTC.

The rearrangement uses TRBV6-4 and TRBJ2-3; TRBD2 matches 7 bases. The V and J ends lost 5 bases and 3 bases, in that order; junction bases with no gene match: 2. The CDR3 length is 13 residues. Per germline, CDR1 MRHNA and CDR2 SNTAGT. The DNA of the CDR3 is TGTGCCAGCAGTCGGGAGGAGACAGATACGCAGTATTTT. Translated: CASSREETDTQYF.

The chain combines TRBV28 with TRBJ2-1; D uncertain. Germline CDR1 reads MDHEN; CDR2 reads SYDVKM. Trimming removed 8 bases at V and 12 bases at J, with 14 bases between. The CDR3 runs 11 residues. CDR3 residues: CASLLGGAQFF. CDR3 nucleotide sequence: TGTGCCAGCCTCCTAGGTGGTGCGCAGTTCTTC. The variable domain in full, completed from reference TRBV28 and TRBJ2-1, reads DVKVTQSSRYLVKRTGEKVFLECVQDMDHENMFWYRQDPGLGLRLIYFSYDVKMKEKGDIPEGYSVSREKKERFSLILESASTNQTSMYLCASLLGGAQFFGPGTRLTVL.